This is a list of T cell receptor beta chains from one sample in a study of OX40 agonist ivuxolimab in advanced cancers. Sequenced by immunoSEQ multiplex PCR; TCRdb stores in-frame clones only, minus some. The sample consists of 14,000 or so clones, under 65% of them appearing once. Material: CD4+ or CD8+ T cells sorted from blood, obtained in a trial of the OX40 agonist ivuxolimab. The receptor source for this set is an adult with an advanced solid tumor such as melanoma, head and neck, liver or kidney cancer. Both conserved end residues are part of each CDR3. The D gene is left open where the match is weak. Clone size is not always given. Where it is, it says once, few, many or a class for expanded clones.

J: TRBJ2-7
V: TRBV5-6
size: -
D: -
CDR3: CASSLLGGEQYF
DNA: TGTGCCAGCAGCTTGCTGGGAGGCGAGCAGTACTTC

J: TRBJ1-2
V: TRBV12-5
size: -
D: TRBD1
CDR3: CASGLDTGVNYGYTF
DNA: TGTGCTAGTGGTTTGGACACAGGGGTGAACTATGGCTACACCTTC

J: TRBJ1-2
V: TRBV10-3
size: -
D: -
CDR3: CAISAGNSNYGYTF
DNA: TGTGCCATCAGCGCAGGGAATTCTAACTATGGCTACACCTTC

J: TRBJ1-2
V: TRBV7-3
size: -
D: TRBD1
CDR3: CASSLSPGGFYGYTF
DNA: TGTGCCAGCAGCTTATCTCCAGGGGGCTTCTATGGCTACACCTTC

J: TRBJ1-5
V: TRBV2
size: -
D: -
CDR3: CASSEGQGGNQPQHF
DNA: TGTGCCAGCAGTGAAGGTCAAGGCGGCAATCAGCCCCAGCATTTT

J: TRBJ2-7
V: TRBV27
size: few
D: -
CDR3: CASSPQESYEQYF
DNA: TGTGCCAGCAGTCCACAGGAGTCCTACGAGCAGTACTTC

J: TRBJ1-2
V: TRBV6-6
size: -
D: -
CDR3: CASRARLRGDYGYTF
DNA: TGTGCCAGCCGGGCAAGGCTTCGAGGGGACTATGGCTACACCTTC

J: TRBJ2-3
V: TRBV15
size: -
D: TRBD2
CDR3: CATSSSGGANTQYF
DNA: TGTGCCACCAGCAGTAGCGGGGGGGCAAATACGCAGTATTTT

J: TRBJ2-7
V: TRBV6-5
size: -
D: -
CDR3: CASSWGGVNYEQYF
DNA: TGTGCCAGCAGTTGGGGGGGCGTCAACTACGAGCAGTACTTC

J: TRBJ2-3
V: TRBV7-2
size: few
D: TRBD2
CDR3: CASSRGTSGGYADTQYF
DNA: TGTGCCAGCAGTCGGGGGACTAGCGGGGGGTACGCAGATACGCAGTATTTT

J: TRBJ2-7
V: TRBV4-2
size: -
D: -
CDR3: CASSQVSGVGYEQYF
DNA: TGTGCCAGCAGCCAAGTTTCAGGGGTGGGGTACGAGCAGTACTTC

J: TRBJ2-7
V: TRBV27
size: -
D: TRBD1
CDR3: CASSFLGQGDTYEQYF
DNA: TGTGCCAGCAGTTTCCTCGGACAGGGGGACACCTACGAGCAGTACTTC

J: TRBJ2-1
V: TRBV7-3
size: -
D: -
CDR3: CASSLEPRSSYNEQFF
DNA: TGTGCCAGCAGCTTAGAGCCGAGAAGCTCCTACAATGAGCAGTTCTTC

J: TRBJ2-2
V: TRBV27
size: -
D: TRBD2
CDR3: CASSKGLAGNTGELFF
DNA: TGTGCCAGCAGTAAAGGACTAGCGGGGAACACCGGGGAGCTGTTTTTT

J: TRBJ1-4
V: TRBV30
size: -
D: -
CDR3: CAWSWGGEEKLFF
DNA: TGTGCCTGGAGTTGGGGGGGTGAAGAAAAACTGTTTTTT

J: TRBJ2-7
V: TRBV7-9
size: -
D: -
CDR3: CASSLGGGGDEQYF
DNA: TGTGCCAGCAGCTTAGGGGGGGGCGGGGACGAGCAGTACTTC

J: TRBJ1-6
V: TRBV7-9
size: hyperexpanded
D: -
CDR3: CASSLVPGSPLHF
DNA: TGTGCCAGCAGCTTAGTGCCGGGCTCACCCCTCCACTTT

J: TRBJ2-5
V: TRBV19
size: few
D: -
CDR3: CASTSSGGQGETQYF
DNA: TGTGCCAGTACCTCATCTGGCGGGCAAGGGGAGACCCAGTACTTC

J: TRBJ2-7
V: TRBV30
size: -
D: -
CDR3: CAWTEGSVSYEQYF
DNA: TGTGCCTGGACCGAAGGCAGTGTTTCCTACGAGCAGTACTTC

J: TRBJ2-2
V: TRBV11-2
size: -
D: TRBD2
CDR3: CASSPVSGGANTGELFF
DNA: TGTGCCAGCAGCCCCGTTAGCGGGGGGGCCAACACCGGGGAGCTGTTTTTT

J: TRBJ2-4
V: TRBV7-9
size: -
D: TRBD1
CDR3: CASSITGDRVRDIQYF
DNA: TGTGCCAGCAGCATTACCGGGGACAGGGTACGAGACATTCAGTACTTC

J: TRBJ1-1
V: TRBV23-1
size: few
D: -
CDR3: CASGQRNTEAFF
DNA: TGCGCCAGCGGACAGAGGAACACTGAAGCTTTCTTT

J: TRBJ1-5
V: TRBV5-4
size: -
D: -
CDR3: CASSLGAEDQPQHF
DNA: TGTGCCAGCAGCTTGGGGGCGGAAGATCAGCCCCAGCATTTT

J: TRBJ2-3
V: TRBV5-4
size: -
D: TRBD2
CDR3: CASSLWGRGGTDTQYF
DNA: TGTGCCAGCAGCTTGTGGGGGCGGGGGGGCACAGATACGCAGTATTTT

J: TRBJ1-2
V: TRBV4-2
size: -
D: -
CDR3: CASSQILREDVYGYTF
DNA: TGTGCCAGCAGCCAAATACTCCGGGAAGACGTCTATGGCTACACCTTC

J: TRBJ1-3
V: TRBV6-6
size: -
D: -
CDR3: CARRAVSLKGNTIYF
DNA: TGTGCCCGAAGAGCAGTGTCTCTCAAAGGAAACACCATATATTTT

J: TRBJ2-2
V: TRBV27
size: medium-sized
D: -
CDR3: CASSLTENTGELFF
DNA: TGTGCCAGCAGTTTGACAGAGAACACCGGGGAGCTGTTTTTT

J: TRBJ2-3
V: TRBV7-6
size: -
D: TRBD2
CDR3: CASSLGTSGGGRDTQYF
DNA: TGTGCCAGCAGCTTAGGGACTAGCGGGGGGGGCCGAGATACGCAGTATTTT

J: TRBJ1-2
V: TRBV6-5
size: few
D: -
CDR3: CASSRGERAHGYTF
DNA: TGTGCCAGCAGTCGGGGGGAGAGGGCCCATGGCTACACCTTC